This TCR beta chain was recorded in a study of blood T cell repertoires in COVID-19. Study as a whole: T cells, B-cell-depleted T cells, or PBMCs provided the cDNA or gDNA that served as material.

Source study methods: Amplified reference gene primers provided the basis for estimating nucleated cell counts. Assay: immunoSEQ multiplex PCR; the TCRdb copy retains only in-frame clones and omits some. Clonal size and the V and J genes are those of that table, whereas D and trimming came from the DNA. Altogether 250,000 to 350,000 clones are present, over 75% being singletons, with the ten largest covering roughly 0.94%. The CDR3 is 17 amino acids. The V and J ends lost 2 bases and 4 bases respectively, with 22 bases between them. The germline V gene has CDR1 SGDLS and CDR2 YYNGEE. The sample consisted of peripheral blood. The V and J genes are TRBV9 and TRBJ2-7; the D gene is possibly TRBD1 (6 bases). The TCR was taken from a human donor with COVID-19, enrolled during active disease. The donor label of this sample is uncertain. As DNA, the CDR3 is TGTGCCAGCAGCGTTAACGACATTGGGGGCCCCGATTACGAGCAGTACTTC. This translates into CASSVNDIGGPDYEQYF.